The entry below gives a single TCR beta chain sequence along with its context. The specificity of this receptor is unknown. Per-base qualities were not stored, and no clone one base away is much larger. The data derive from a study of cytomegalovirus exposure and HLA in healthy donors (dated by TCRdb to 2016 to 2017). As for the study more broadly: According to an earlier analysis of several hundred of the donors, 200 million or so T cells yielded 90 million to 130 million unique TCR beta sequences and about 300 Gb of sequence data. In addition to the first cohort of hundreds of subjects, a separate validation cohort of about 120 different subjects was used. Because of strong linkage in the cohort, five DR-DQ haplotypes were treated as single units for association and clustering. A later analysis re-analyzed previously published TCR beta repertoires from 650 to 800 donors and added high-resolution HLA genotyping to study TCR occurrence patterns. The study profiled the T cell repertoires of hundreds of subjects by immunosequencing and related them to cytomegalovirus serostatus. A later genetic analysis took genome-wide SNP genotypes for 398 of the 666 donors and used that subset as a discovery cohort. Rather than using new phenotypic data, the later analysis identified candidate immune exposures from TCR beta sequences and from how often those sequences occurred across donors. Both class I and class II loci were covered by HLA typing, at four-digit resolution. Approximately 300 gigabases of sequencing data and approximately 93 million unique TCR sequences were included in an early release covering roughly 700 HLA-typed donors. Of the roughly 410 genotyped donors, 81% were placed in the genetic ancestry cluster associated with self-reported Caucasian donors. An earlier analysis of several hundred of the donors applied high-throughput TCR beta sequencing to assess whether each TCR beta V gene segment acted as functional or pseudogenic. The study combined high-throughput TCR immunosequencing, statistical association of individual TCRs with disease status, and machine learning to predict cytomegalovirus infection status. Typing coverage differed by locus: A, B, C, DRB1 and DQB1 were typed in roughly 620-630 donors, DQA1 in around 500, DPA1 in around 600, and DPB1 in roughly 470. Among approximately 370 genotyped donors of the cohort, an average of about 220,000 unique TCR beta nucleotide sequences was sequenced per donor, of which about 18% were non-productive. Every repertoire in the discovery cohort had been generated on one and the same sequencing platform. The study was designed to test whether signatures of past pathogen exposure could be identified by cataloging public T cell receptors. Donor age, sex, ethnicity and CMV serostatus were collected together with the repertoire data.

Libraries came from the immunoSEQ multiplex PCR assay. A mixture of 60 forward primers for TCR Vbeta segments and 13 reverse primers for TCR Jbeta segments was used in the multiplex PCR. The CDR3 region of rearranged TCR beta genes was amplified from genomic DNA by a multiplex PCR assay. On the Illumina HiSeq System, the amplified TCR beta libraries were sequenced as 87-base-pair reads. The source study handled its data this way. Across the 500 to 850 repertoires, a later analysis counted around 80 million unique TCR beta chains, roughly 11 million of which were shared by at least two donors. Raw reads were error-corrected and collapsed into unique sequences by a nearest-neighbor algorithm in which closely related sequences were merged to remove PCR and sequencing errors. To assign V, D and J gene segments, CDR3 sequences were aligned to IMGT reference sequences. For a sequence to be retained, at least a six-nucleotide match to both a V gene segment and a J gene segment was required. Rearrangements were called productive when the CDR3 lacked stop codons and stayed in frame with V and J; all others were non-productive. Following IMGT convention, CDR3 was defined as the stretch from the second conserved V-encoded cysteine to the conserved J-encoded phenylalanine. In an earlier analysis of 550 to 650 of the donors, sequences lacking an unambiguous match to a single V gene segment were excluded. In an earlier analysis of approximately 590 of the donors, V segments were called functional above 56.7% productive rearrangements and were called segregating when the between-donor standard deviation exceeded 5%. A statistical classification framework was built to diagnose cytomegalovirus status from the catalog of TCR beta chain sequences. In a later analysis, TCR nucleotide sequences were compared against IMGT/GENE-DB human TR gene sequences so that V and J genes could be assigned. In a later analysis, CDR3 sequences and most-parsimonious VDJ recombination scenarios were assigned using the TCRdist pipeline. In a later analysis, each TCR beta chain was defined by its CDR3 amino acid sequence together with its V-gene family, and reads lacking a unique V-gene family were excluded. A later analysis removed 592 highly shared, low-generation-probability nucleotide sequences to deal with suspected cross-contamination and a sequencing artifact. In a later analysis, a clonal expansion index was calculated for each public chain from normalized within-repertoire ranks of inferred template counts. Generation probabilities in a later analysis came from a VDJ recombination model fitted to out-of-frame rearrangements, and those results were checked against IGoR. Hypergeometric tests were used in a later analysis to score TCR-TCR, TCR-HLA and TCR-CMV co-occurrence, with a repertoire-size bias correction applied to the TCR pairs. A later analysis estimated false discovery rates by permuting HLA or CMV assignments 20 times. In a later analysis, co-occurring TCRs were grouped using DBSCAN, and TCRdist sequence similarity was added for clustering within HLA-allele-positive subsets. For co-occurrence clustering, repertoires with fewer than 30,000 or more than 120,000 public chains were excluded, along with five repertoires with anomalous nucleotide sharing. TCRdb's version of the immuneACCESS table is confined to in-frame rearrangements and falls short of the full clone set. An unresolved V gene accounts for under half of the shortfall where checked; the remainder is of unknown origin. For V, J and clone size, that table is used; D and trimming come from the DNA. A total of 90,000 to 120,000 clones appear in this sample, more than 70% of them only once. The ten top clones hold roughly 8.2% of the sample.

The cohort comprised some 700 healthy bone marrow donors. At the time of sampling, every cohort member was nominally healthy, though immune exposures that went unrecorded were likely present. The donor tested CMV seronegative and was one of the 352 seronegative cohort members. Every donor gave a peripheral blood sample, and the peripheral blood mononuclear cells from that sample were used for TCR beta sequencing. Genomic DNA was extracted from the blood cell samples with the Qiagen DNeasy Blood Extraction Kit. Ends trimmed: V by 7 bases, J by 4 bases; bases unmatched to a gene: 9. Sequences MDHEN (CDR1) and SYDVKM (CDR2) are obtained from the germline V gene. Reading from cysteine to phenylalanine, the CDR3 counts 14 amino acids. Solely the CDR3 DNA is kept, with 42 bases framed from the first base. Overall study results and their limits: In a later analysis, HLA-associated TCR beta chains showed more clonal expansion and lower generation probabilities than non-associated chains that were equally common. Assigning TCR associations to individual alleles was difficult when HLA alleles, especially DR and DQ, strongly co-occurred. In vitro tests confirmed that three of the cytomegalovirus-associated TCR beta chains recognize cytomegalovirus antigens. In a later analysis, most CMV-associated TCR beta chains were found to appear HLA-restricted, with HLA associations seemingly driven largely by CMV exposure. Specific HLA alleles were associated with roughly 17,000 TCR beta sequences at a false discovery rate of 0.05 in a later analysis. In an earlier analysis of a few hundred of the donors, most TCR beta V segments were observed in productive rearrangements about 90% or about 30% of the time, broadly matching IMGT annotations. Because the 87-base-pair reads could not distinguish some IMGT-functional V segments, including TRBV6-2 and TRBV6-3, those segments were excluded. In both the original and validation cohorts, the classifier was reported to diagnose cytomegalovirus status with high specificity and sensitivity. HLA typing was unavailable for some donors at each locus, so association tests used only the typed subset. The authors suggested that the approach could potentially be extended to other disease states and immunological phenotypes. A later analysis reported that several top co-occurrence clusters appeared linked to parvovirus B19, influenza, CMV and Epstein-Barr virus. Because counts were too low, about 18 rarely observed V segments, including chromosome 9 orphons, were excluded from the earlier analysis of several hundred of the donors. Across donors, most TCR sequences were observed very rarely, whereas some public TCRs were present in many individuals. The study gave a list of about 150 TCR beta chains associated with cytomegalovirus. The sequencing pipeline was judged likely to have produced a cluster of highly shared sequence variants as a technical artifact. The only immune exposure information available for the cohort was CMV serostatus. In a later genetic analysis, a missense DCLRE1C variant was associated with V-gene and J-gene trimming of TCR beta chains, and the association was replicated in an independent cohort. Correlated functional status among segregating V segments might be attributable to linkage disequilibrium, but an unknown experimental factor could not be ruled out. In a later genetic analysis, fewer N-insertions in productive TCRs were reported among donors in an Asian-associated ancestry cluster than the approximately 670-donor mean. According to a later analysis, TCR association rates differed among HLA loci, with DRB1 alleles showing the most associated TCRs and HLA-C alleles showing the fewest. The presence/absence analyses assumed that sequencing depth was roughly uniform across donors, and that assumption may not be true. A further reported finding was that TCR beta sequences accurately predicted the HLA-A and HLA-B alleles for most subjects in the first cohort. In this cohort, only TCR beta chains were sequenced, and detectable features were limited by the absence of alpha or paired-chain data.

The receptor was isolated from a man in his thirties or forties in good health and CMV-seronegative. Sample: PBMCs. The sequence joins TRBV28 to TRBJ1-1, with 7 central nucleotides matching TRBD1. The sequenced DNA is TGTGCCAGCATGCTTAACAGGGGTATCACTGAAGCTTTCTTT. This sequence encodes CASMLNRGITEAFF.